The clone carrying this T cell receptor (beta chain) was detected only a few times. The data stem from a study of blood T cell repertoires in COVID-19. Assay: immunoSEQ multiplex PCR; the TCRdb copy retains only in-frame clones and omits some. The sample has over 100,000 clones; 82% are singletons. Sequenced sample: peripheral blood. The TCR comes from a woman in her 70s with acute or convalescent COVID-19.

The DNA for the CDR3 is TGTGCCAGCAGCCCAGTTTCAGGGAACACTGAAGCTTTCTTT. It specifies CASSPVSGNTEAFF. The chain links TRBV7-9 to TRBJ1-1, with D unclear. With 5 bases removed from V and 1 base from J, the gap between germline ends came to 11 bases. This CDR3 is built from 14 residues. Germline V gives CDR1 SEHNR, CDR2 FQNEAQ (reference sequence).